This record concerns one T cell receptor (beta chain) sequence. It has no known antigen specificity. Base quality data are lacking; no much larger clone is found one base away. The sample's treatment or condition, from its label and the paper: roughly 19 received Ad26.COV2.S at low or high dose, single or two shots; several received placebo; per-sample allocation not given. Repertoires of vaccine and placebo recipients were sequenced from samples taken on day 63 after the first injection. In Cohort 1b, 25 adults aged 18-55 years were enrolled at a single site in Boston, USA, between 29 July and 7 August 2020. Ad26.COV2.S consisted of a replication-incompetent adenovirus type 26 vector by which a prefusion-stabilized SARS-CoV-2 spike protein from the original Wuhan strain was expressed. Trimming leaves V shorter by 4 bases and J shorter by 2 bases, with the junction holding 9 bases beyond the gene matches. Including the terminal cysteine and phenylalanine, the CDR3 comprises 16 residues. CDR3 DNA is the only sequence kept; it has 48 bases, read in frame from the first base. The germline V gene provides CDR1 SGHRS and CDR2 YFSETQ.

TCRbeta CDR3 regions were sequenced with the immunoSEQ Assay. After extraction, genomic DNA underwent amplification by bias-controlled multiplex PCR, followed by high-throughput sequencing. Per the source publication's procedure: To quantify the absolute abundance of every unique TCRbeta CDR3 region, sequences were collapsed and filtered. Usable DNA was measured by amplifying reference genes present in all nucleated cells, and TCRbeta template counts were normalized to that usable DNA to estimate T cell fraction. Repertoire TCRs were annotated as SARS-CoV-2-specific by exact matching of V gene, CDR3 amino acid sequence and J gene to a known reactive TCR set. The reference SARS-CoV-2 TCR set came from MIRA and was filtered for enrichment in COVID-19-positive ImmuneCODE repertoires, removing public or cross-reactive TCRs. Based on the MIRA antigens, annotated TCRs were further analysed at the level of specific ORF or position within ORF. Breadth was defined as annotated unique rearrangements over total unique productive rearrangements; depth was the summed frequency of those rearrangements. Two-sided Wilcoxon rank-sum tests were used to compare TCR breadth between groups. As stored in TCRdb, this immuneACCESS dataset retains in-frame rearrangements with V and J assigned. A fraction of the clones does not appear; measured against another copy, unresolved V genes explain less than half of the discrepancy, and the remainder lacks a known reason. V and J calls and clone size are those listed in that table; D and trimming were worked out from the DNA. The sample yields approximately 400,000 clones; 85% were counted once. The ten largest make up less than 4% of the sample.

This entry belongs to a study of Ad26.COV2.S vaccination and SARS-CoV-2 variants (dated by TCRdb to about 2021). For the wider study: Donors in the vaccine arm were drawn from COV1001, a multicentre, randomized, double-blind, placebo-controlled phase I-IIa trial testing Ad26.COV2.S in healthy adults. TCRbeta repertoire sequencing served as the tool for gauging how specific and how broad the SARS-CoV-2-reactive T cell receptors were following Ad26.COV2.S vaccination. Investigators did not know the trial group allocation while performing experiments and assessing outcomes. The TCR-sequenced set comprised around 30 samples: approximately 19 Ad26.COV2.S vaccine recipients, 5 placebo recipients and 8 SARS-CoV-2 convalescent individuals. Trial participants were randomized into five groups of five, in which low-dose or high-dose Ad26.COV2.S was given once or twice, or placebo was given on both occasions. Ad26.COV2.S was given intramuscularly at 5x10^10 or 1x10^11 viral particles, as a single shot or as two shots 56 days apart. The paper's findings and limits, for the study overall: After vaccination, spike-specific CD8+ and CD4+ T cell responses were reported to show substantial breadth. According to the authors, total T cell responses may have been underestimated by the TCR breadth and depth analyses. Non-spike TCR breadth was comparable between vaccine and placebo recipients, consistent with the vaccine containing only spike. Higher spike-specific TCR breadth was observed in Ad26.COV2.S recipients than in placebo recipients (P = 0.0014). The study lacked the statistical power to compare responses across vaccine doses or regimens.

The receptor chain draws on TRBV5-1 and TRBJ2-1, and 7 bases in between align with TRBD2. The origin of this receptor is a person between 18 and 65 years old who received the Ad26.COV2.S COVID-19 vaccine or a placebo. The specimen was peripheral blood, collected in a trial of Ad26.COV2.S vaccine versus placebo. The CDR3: CASSVEPSGPYNEQFF. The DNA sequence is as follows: TGCGCCAGCAGCGTGGAACCTAGCGGCCCCTACAATGAGCAGTTCTTC.